Listed below are T cell receptor beta chains from one sample, sequenced in a study of PD-1 blockade in classical Hodgkin lymphoma. Sequencing was performed with immunoSEQ multiplex PCR; in TCRdb, only in-frame clones are kept and a portion is missing. The profile shows roughly 11,000 clones, 70% to 90% of them singletons. The source was peripheral blood mononuclear cells (PBMCs), collected at baseline. These receptor sequences come from a human donor with classical Hodgkin lymphoma. Each CDR3 is given with its conserved first and last residue. The D gene is left open where the match is weak. For some rows the clone size is stated as once, few or many, or as a class when expanded; others skip it.

cdr3_aa | cdr3_nt | d_call | v_call | clone_size | j_call
CASSYPEQFF | TGTGCCAGCAGTTACCCCGAGCAGTTCTTC | . | TRBV6-5 | . | TRBJ2-1
CASSVRASGQETQYF | TGCGCCAGCAGTGTTCGGGCTAGCGGCCAAGAGACCCAGTACTTC | TRBD2 | TRBV5-1 | . | TRBJ2-5
CASSPGALQFF | TGTGCCAGCTCACCTGGGGCCCTCCAGTTCTTC | . | TRBV18 | . | TRBJ2-1
CASTAGGTDTQYF | TGTGCCAGCACCGCCGGGGGGACAGATACGCAGTATTTT | TRBD2 | TRBV2 | . | TRBJ2-3
CASSWGTARTDTQYF | TGCGCCAGCAGCTGGGGGACAGCCCGCACAGATACGCAGTATTTT | TRBD1 | TRBV5-1 | . | TRBJ2-3
CASSKGYEQYF | TGTGCCAGCAGTAAAGGTTACGAGCAGTACTTC | . | TRBV27 | . | TRBJ2-7
CASSLGTGQLKPYEQYF | TGTGCCAGCAGCTTGGGGACAGGGCAACTAAAACCCTACGAGCAGTACTTC | TRBD1 | TRBV5-6 | . | TRBJ2-7
CASSSRDRGQGYEQYF | TGTGCCAGCAGTTCCCGGGACAGGGGCCAAGGCTACGAGCAGTACTTC | TRBD1 | TRBV6-5 | . | TRBJ2-7
CASSDELAGGPYEQFF | TGTGCCAGCAGCGATGAGCTAGCGGGAGGGCCCTATGAGCAGTTCTTC | TRBD2 | TRBV2 | few | TRBJ2-1
CASSDVRGLIETQYF | TGTGCCAGCAGTGACGTCAGGGGCTTGATTGAGACCCAGTACTTC | . | TRBV2 | . | TRBJ2-5
CASSQEYRYEQFF | TGCGCCAGCAGCCAAGAATATCGGTATGAGCAGTTCTTC | . | TRBV4-3 | . | TRBJ2-1
CASSPRQGLRTEAFF | TGTGCCAGCAGCCCCCGACAGGGGTTGAGGACTGAAGCTTTCTTT | TRBD1 | TRBV13 | . | TRBJ1-1
CACDLSGGSTDTQYF | TGTGCCTGCGATCTAAGCGGGGGGAGCACAGATACGCAGTATTTT | TRBD2 | TRBV30 | . | TRBJ2-3
CASSLVGNPRETQYF | TGTGCCAGCAGCTTAGTAGGGAACCCAAGGGAGACCCAGTACTTC | . | TRBV11-2 | large | TRBJ2-5
CASSPLAGENIQYF | TGTGCCAGCAGCCCCCTAGCGGGAGAAAACATTCAGTACTTC | TRBD2 | TRBV7-2 | . | TRBJ2-4
CASSETGLSYEQYF | TGTGCCAGCAGCGAGACAGGGCTCTCCTACGAGCAGTACTTC | TRBD1 | TRBV6-5 | . | TRBJ2-7
CASSPFKGSPYEQYF | TGTGCCAGCAGCCCTTTTAAAGGGAGCCCCTACGAGCAGTACTTC | . | TRBV4-2 | . | TRBJ2-7
CASSRFPSSYNEQFF | TGTGCCAGCAGCCGATTTCCGAGCTCCTACAATGAGCAGTTCTTC | . | TRBV16 | few | TRBJ2-1
CASSPWTANTGELFF | TGTGCCAGCAGCCCCTGGACAGCGAACACCGGGGAGCTGTTTTTT | . | TRBV14 | . | TRBJ2-2
CASSDRAPGNTIYF | TGTGCCAGCAGTGACAGGGCCCCTGGAAACACCATATATTTT | . | TRBV6-1 | . | TRBJ1-3
CASSLWSITGELFF | TGTGCCAGCAGTTTGTGGAGCATTACCGGGGAGCTGTTTTTT | . | TRBV28 | . | TRBJ2-2
CASRPRLAGDLEQYF | TGTGCCAGCAGACCTAGACTAGCGGGGGACTTAGAGCAGTACTTC | TRBD2 | TRBV7-2 | . | TRBJ2-7
CASSPGSTDTQYF | TGTGCCAGCAGTCCCGGGAGCACAGATACGCAGTATTTT | . | TRBV28 | . | TRBJ2-3
CASRVLTYEQYF | TGTGCCAGCAGAGTACTGACCTACGAGCAGTACTTC | . | TRBV6-1 | . | TRBJ2-7
CASRTTTGGAGGYTF | TGCGCCAGCAGGACTACTACAGGGGGCGCTGGGGGCTACACCTTC | TRBD1 | TRBV4-3 | . | TRBJ1-2
CASSYSGGYGYTF | TGTGCCAGCAGTTACTCAGGGGGCTATGGCTACACCTTC | . | TRBV6-5 | . | TRBJ1-2
CSVDSDYGYTF | TGCAGCGTGGACAGTGACTATGGCTACACCTTC | . | TRBV29-1 | . | TRBJ1-2
CASSPRDYNEQFF | TGTGCCAGCAGCCCCCGGGATTACAATGAGCAGTTCTTC | . | TRBV14 | . | TRBJ2-1
CASSGNYGYTF | TGTGCCAGCAGTGGGAACTATGGCTACACCTTC | . | TRBV25-1 | . | TRBJ1-2
CASRTGCPHYGYTF | TGTGCCAGCAGAACAGGTTGTCCCCACTATGGCTACACCTTC | . | TRBV6-4 | . | TRBJ1-2
CASSSHSGNLETQYF | TGTGCCAGCAGTTCGCACAGTGGTAATTTGGAGACCCAGTACTTC | . | TRBV6-5 | . | TRBJ2-5
CASSPVTSGGYNEQFF | TGTGCCAGCAGCCCCGTGACTAGCGGGGGATACAATGAGCAGTTCTTC | TRBD2 | TRBV7-9 | . | TRBJ2-1
CAYQKAWGHEAFF | TGTGCCTACCAAAAAGCATGGGGGCATGAAGCTTTCTTT | . | TRBV30 | . | TRBJ1-1
CASSFVAGGDWETQYF | TGTGCCAGCAGTTTTGTAGCGGGGGGAGACTGGGAGACCCAGTACTTC | TRBD2 | TRBV27 | . | TRBJ2-5
CASSVGGSTYEQYF | TGTGCCAGCAGCGTTGGTGGGAGTACGTACGAGCAGTACTTC | . | TRBV9 | . | TRBJ2-7
CASSFIGGASEQYF | TGTGCCAGCAGTTTTATCGGGGGGGCCAGCGAGCAGTACTTC | TRBD2 | TRBV27 | . | TRBJ2-7
CASSLGAGGPDTQYF | TGTGCCAGCAGTTTAGGAGCGGGGGGACCAGATACGCAGTATTTT | TRBD2 | TRBV28 | few | TRBJ2-3
CASSRGQQETQYF | TGTGCCAGCAGCCGGGGACAGCAAGAGACCCAGTACTTC | TRBD1 | TRBV14 | . | TRBJ2-5
CASSPIPLNTEAFF | TGCGCCAGCAGCCCCATCCCATTGAACACTGAAGCTTTCTTT | . | TRBV5-1 | . | TRBJ1-1
CAISEVGGTITTGELFF | TGTGCCATCAGTGAAGTTGGTGGGACCATCACGACTGGGGAGCTGTTTTTT | . | TRBV10-3 | . | TRBJ2-2
CASSRSGQGLNEKLFF | TGCGCCAGCAGCCGATCCGGACAGGGACTAAATGAAAAACTGTTTTTT | TRBD1 | TRBV4-1 | . | TRBJ1-4
CASRITGLSNQPQHF | TGTGCCAGCAGGATCACGGGGCTTAGCAATCAGCCCCAGCATTTT | . | TRBV6-5 | . | TRBJ1-5
CASSLRTENTEAFF | TGTGCCAGCAGCTTGCGGACAGAGAACACTGAAGCTTTCTTT | . | TRBV5-5 | medium-sized | TRBJ1-1
CTSRRLRAQSRANVLTF | TGCACCAGCAGGCGACTGCGTGCACAAAGTCGGGCCAACGTCCTGACTTTC | . | TRBV1 | . | TRBJ2-6
CASSEYNSPLHF | TGTGCCAGCAGTGAATATAATTCACCCCTCCACTTT | . | TRBV27 | . | TRBJ1-6
CASGRGQAETQYF | TGTGCCAGCGGCAGGGGGCAGGCAGAGACCCAGTACTTC | TRBD1 | TRBV2 | . | TRBJ2-5
CASSGGRRNAADTQYF | TGTGCCAGCAGCGGGGGACGGCGGAACGCAGCAGATACGCAGTATTTT | . | TRBV5-4 | . | TRBJ2-3
CASRRQGARDAGANVLTF | TGTGCCAGCAGACGACAGGGGGCGAGGGACGCTGGGGCCAACGTCCTGACTTTC | TRBD1 | TRBV27 | . | TRBJ2-6